This is a list of T cell receptor beta chains from one sample in a study of CD8 T cells in ankylosing spondylitis. TCRdb ran MiXCR on the 5' RACE reads and lists one entry per CDR3 protein. The data hold about 310,000 distinct CDR3 sequences, with under 25% observed a single time. Sequenced sample: blood, either unsorted or a sorted T cell fraction (not recorded which). These TCRs come from a female donor with ankylosing spondylitis or in good health (not recorded which). The CDR3 runs from the conserved cysteine through the conserved F or W. Fields, in order: D gene, clone size, J gene, V gene, CDR3 DNA, CDR3 protein. A D gene is named only where the DNA matches it firmly. The size entry is marked missing in some rows and otherwise reads once, few, many or a size class.

D gene: .
clone size: .
J gene: TRBJ2-5
V gene: TRBV29-1
CDR3 DNA: TGCAGCGTTGAAGGACAGTCCCAGGGGACCCAGTACTTC
CDR3 protein: CSVEGQSQGTQYF

D gene: .
clone size: .
J gene: TRBJ2-3
V gene: TRBV20-1
CDR3 DNA: TGCAGTGCTAGAGGGGGCGGAGCCACAGATACGCAGTATTTT
CDR3 protein: CSARGGGATDTQYF

D gene: .
clone size: .
J gene: TRBJ2-3
V gene: TRBV12-3/TRBV12-4
CDR3 DNA: TGTGCCAGCAGGCTTTCGGGGCCTAGCACAGATACGCAGTATTTT
CDR3 protein: CASRLSGPSTDTQYF

D gene: .
clone size: .
J gene: TRBJ1-6
V gene: TRBV10-3
CDR3 DNA: TGTGCTATCAGTGAGTCAGGCGGTCATACCCTCCACTTT
CDR3 protein: CAISESGGHTLHF

D gene: .
clone size: .
J gene: TRBJ2-4
V gene: TRBV12-5
CDR3 DNA: TGTGCTAGTGGTTTGGTAGCAGGGGCCCTAGCCAAAAACATTCAGTACTTC
CDR3 protein: CASGLVAGALAKNIQYF

D gene: TRBD2
clone size: few
J gene: TRBJ2-1
V gene: TRBV5-1
CDR3 DNA: TGCGCCAGCAGCTATGCGGTGGGACTAGCGGGCGGGAATGAGCAGTTCTTC
CDR3 protein: CASSYAVGLAGGNEQFF

D gene: .
clone size: .
J gene: TRBJ1-1
V gene: TRBV29-1
CDR3 DNA: TGCAGCGTTGACAGGACGAACACTGAAGCTTTCTTT
CDR3 protein: CSVDRTNTEAFF

D gene: TRBD2
clone size: few
J gene: TRBJ2-3
V gene: TRBV7-2
CDR3 DNA: TGTGCCAGCAGCTTAGCGGTCGGGACTAGGTCCGATACGCAGTATTTT
CDR3 protein: CASSLAVGTRSDTQYF

D gene: TRBD2
clone size: .
J gene: TRBJ2-3
V gene: TRBV20-1
CDR3 DNA: TGCAGTGCCCGGGTGACGGGAGGGCCCACAGATACGCAGTATTTT
CDR3 protein: CSARVTGGPTDTQYF

D gene: .
clone size: few
J gene: TRBJ2-5
V gene: TRBV7-2
CDR3 DNA: TGTGCCAGCAGCTTACCAAGAAGAGAGACCCAGTACTTC
CDR3 protein: CASSLPRRETQYF

D gene: .
clone size: few
J gene: TRBJ2-1
V gene: TRBV25-1
CDR3 DNA: TGTGCCAGCAGTCCCGGGTCCCTTAATGAGCAGTTCTTC
CDR3 protein: CASSPGSLNEQFF

D gene: .
clone size: .
J gene: TRBJ1-2
V gene: TRBV29-1
CDR3 DNA: TGCAGCGTTGCCGAGTTTAACTATGGCTACACCTTC
CDR3 protein: CSVAEFNYGYTF

D gene: .
clone size: many
J gene: TRBJ1-3
V gene: TRBV6-5
CDR3 DNA: TGTGCCAGCAGTTACTCGACTGGGGATGGAAACACCATATATTTT
CDR3 protein: CASSYSTGDGNTIYF

D gene: .
clone size: .
J gene: TRBJ2-3
V gene: TRBV11-2
CDR3 DNA: TGTGCCAGCAGCCAAAGTCGTAGCGGCACAGATACGCAGTATTTT
CDR3 protein: CASSQSRSGTDTQYF

D gene: .
clone size: many
J gene: TRBJ2-1
V gene: TRBV6-4
CDR3 DNA: TGTGCCAGCAGTGATGGGCTAGCTTCCGAGCAGTTCTTC
CDR3 protein: CASSDGLASEQFF

D gene: TRBD1
clone size: .
J gene: TRBJ2-1
V gene: TRBV12-3/TRBV12-4
CDR3 DNA: TGTGCCAGCAGTTTCTGGAGAGGGACAGGGTCCTACAATGAGCAGTTCTTC
CDR3 protein: CASSFWRGTGSYNEQFF

D gene: TRBD2
clone size: .
J gene: TRBJ2-7
V gene: TRBV20-1
CDR3 DNA: TGCAGTGCTTGCAAACTAGCGGGAGGGCCCCCCTACGAGCAGTACTTC
CDR3 protein: CSACKLAGGPPYEQYF

D gene: TRBD2
clone size: .
J gene: TRBJ2-1
V gene: TRBV28
CDR3 DNA: TGTGCCAGCAGCCCTTCTAGCGGGAGGGATTACAATGAGCAGTTCTTC
CDR3 protein: CASSPSSGRDYNEQFF

D gene: TRBD2
clone size: .
J gene: TRBJ2-5
V gene: TRBV20-1
CDR3 DNA: TGCAGTGCTCTTAGCGGGAGAGAGACCCAGTACTTC
CDR3 protein: CSALSGRETQYF

D gene: .
clone size: few
J gene: TRBJ1-6
V gene: TRBV4-3
CDR3 DNA: TGCGCCAGCAGCCAAGATCGGCCCTCACCCCTCCACTTT
CDR3 protein: CASSQDRPSPLHF

D gene: TRBD1
clone size: few
J gene: TRBJ2-6
V gene: TRBV10-3
CDR3 DNA: TGTGCCATCAGTCTGACAGGGGGCAATGGGGCCAACGTCCTGACTTTC
CDR3 protein: CAISLTGGNGANVLTF

D gene: .
clone size: few
J gene: TRBJ1-1
V gene: TRBV19
CDR3 DNA: TGTGCCAGTACGAAGGAGGTTTGGGGACCTGAAGCTTTCTTT
CDR3 protein: CASTKEVWGPEAFF

D gene: TRBD1
clone size: few
J gene: TRBJ2-5
V gene: TRBV5-1
CDR3 DNA: TGCGCCAGCAGCTGGAACAGGGGTAGAGAGACCCAGTACTTC
CDR3 protein: CASSWNRGRETQYF

D gene: TRBD2
clone size: few
J gene: TRBJ2-7
V gene: TRBV5-5
CDR3 DNA: TGTGCCAGCAGCTCTAATCCGGGACTAGCGGGAGGCTACGAGCAGTACTTC
CDR3 protein: CASSSNPGLAGGYEQYF

D gene: TRBD2
clone size: few
J gene: TRBJ2-1
V gene: TRBV20-1
CDR3 DNA: TGCAGTGCTGGCGGGACTAGCGGTTACAATGAGCAGTTCTTC
CDR3 protein: CSAGGTSGYNEQFF

D gene: .
clone size: .
J gene: TRBJ2-7
V gene: TRBV7-2
CDR3 DNA: TGTGCCAGCAGCCCCGGACTGTTGTTCGAGCAGTACTTC
CDR3 protein: CASSPGLLFEQYF

D gene: .
clone size: .
J gene: TRBJ2-1
V gene: TRBV19
CDR3 DNA: TGTGCCAGTAGTCCGAGCGGGCACGCTAACAATGAACAGTTCTTC
CDR3 protein: CASSPSGHANNEQFF

D gene: .
clone size: few
J gene: TRBJ1-5
V gene: TRBV6-5
CDR3 DNA: TGTGCCAGCAGTTACTCGGCCAGCTTTAGCAATCAGCCCCAGCATTTT
CDR3 protein: CASSYSASFSNQPQHF

D gene: TRBD2
clone size: .
J gene: TRBJ2-3
V gene: TRBV12-3/TRBV12-4
CDR3 DNA: TGTGCCAGCAGTACGGGACTAGCCCTCACAGATACGCAGTATTTT
CDR3 protein: CASSTGLALTDTQYF

D gene: TRBD1
clone size: .
J gene: TRBJ2-1
V gene: TRBV25-1
CDR3 DNA: TGTGCCAGCAGCTGGACAGGGCGCAATGAGCAGTTCTTC
CDR3 protein: CASSWTGRNEQFF

D gene: TRBD1
clone size: few
J gene: TRBJ1-2
V gene: TRBV6-5
CDR3 DNA: TGTGCCAGCAGTTACTCAACAGGGGGCAGCTACACCTTC
CDR3 protein: CASSYSTGGSYTF

D gene: .
clone size: .
J gene: TRBJ1-1
V gene: TRBV20-1
CDR3 DNA: TGCAGTGCTATCCTCCAAGTGGGGCGATACACTGAAGCTTTCTTT
CDR3 protein: CSAILQVGRYTEAFF

D gene: .
clone size: .
J gene: TRBJ2-1
V gene: TRBV10-3
CDR3 DNA: TGTGCCATCAGTAGTTCGGCTAGCCGCCCCCGAAATGAGCAGTTCTTC
CDR3 protein: CAISSSASRPRNEQFF

D gene: .
clone size: .
J gene: TRBJ2-3
V gene: TRBV10-3
CDR3 DNA: TGTGCCATCAGTGAGAGTCCGTCAATGAGGACAGATACGCAGTATTTT
CDR3 protein: CAISESPSMRTDTQYF

D gene: TRBD2
clone size: few
J gene: TRBJ2-3
V gene: TRBV20-1
CDR3 DNA: TGCAGTGCTGCCCCACGACTAGCGGGAGTTATAGATACGCAGTATTTT
CDR3 protein: CSAAPRLAGVIDTQYF

D gene: TRBD1
clone size: few
J gene: TRBJ2-2
V gene: TRBV7-7
CDR3 DNA: TGTGCCAGCAGCCGGGACAGGAACACCGGGGAGCTGTTTTTT
CDR3 protein: CASSRDRNTGELFF

D gene: TRBD2
clone size: .
J gene: TRBJ2-1
V gene: TRBV6-1
CDR3 DNA: TGTGCCAGCGTAATGAGCGGGAGGGAGGGCAATGAGCAGTTCTTC
CDR3 protein: CASVMSGREGNEQFF

D gene: .
clone size: .
J gene: TRBJ2-4
V gene: TRBV20-1
CDR3 DNA: TGCAGTGCTAGTCGAGGGAGTCCCAAAAACATTCAGTACTTC
CDR3 protein: CSASRGSPKNIQYF

D gene: .
clone size: few
J gene: TRBJ1-1
V gene: TRBV11-2
CDR3 DNA: TGTGCCAGCAGCCGCGGACGGTACACTGAAGCTTTCTTT
CDR3 protein: CASSRGRYTEAFF

D gene: .
clone size: .
J gene: TRBJ1-1
V gene: TRBV6-5
CDR3 DNA: TGTGCCAGCAGTTACTCGATTCGGAGGACTGAAGCTTTCTTT
CDR3 protein: CASSYSIRRTEAFF

D gene: .
clone size: many
J gene: TRBJ2-2
V gene: TRBV3-1
CDR3 DNA: TGTGCCAGCAGCCAAGTACTAGCTGACACCGGGGAGCTGTTTTTT
CDR3 protein: CASSQVLADTGELFF

D gene: .
clone size: .
J gene: TRBJ2-2
V gene: TRBV28
CDR3 DNA: TGTGCCAGCAGGTTGAGGGTGGCGAACACCGGGGAGCTGTTTTTT
CDR3 protein: CASRLRVANTGELFF

D gene: .
clone size: many
J gene: TRBJ1-1
V gene: TRBV20-1
CDR3 DNA: TGCAGTGCTAGAGCCTCGGCCAGAGTTGGCGGCACTGAAGCTTTCTTT
CDR3 protein: CSARASARVGGTEAFF

D gene: .
clone size: .
J gene: TRBJ1-1
V gene: TRBV10-3
CDR3 DNA: TGTGCCGGGGGCGGAGCGAACACTGAAGCTTTCTTT
CDR3 protein: CAGGGANTEAFF

D gene: TRBD2
clone size: few
J gene: TRBJ2-7
V gene: TRBV20-1
CDR3 DNA: TGCAGTGCCGAGCCCAGCGGGAGAGTTGACGAGCAGTACTTC
CDR3 protein: CSAEPSGRVDEQYF

D gene: .
clone size: few
J gene: TRBJ2-5
V gene: TRBV7-7
CDR3 DNA: TGTGCCAGCAGCTTAGACAGCGGGGAGACCCAGTACTTC
CDR3 protein: CASSLDSGETQYF

D gene: TRBD1
clone size: few
J gene: TRBJ2-2
V gene: TRBV12-3/TRBV12-4
CDR3 DNA: TGTGCCAGCACCCTCGGGACAGGGTACACCGGGGAGCTGTTTTTT
CDR3 protein: CASTLGTGYTGELFF

D gene: .
clone size: .
J gene: TRBJ2-1
V gene: TRBV28
CDR3 DNA: TGTGCCAGCAGCAAGACAGTGGGGCTCGTCGATGAGCAGTTCTTC
CDR3 protein: CASSKTVGLVDEQFF